This T cell receptor (beta chain) was documented in a study of blood T cells in healthy people across ages (dated by TCRdb to between 2014 and 2017). For the study in its entirety: In model experiments, template switching captured about one uniquely barcoded TCR beta cDNA molecule for every two T cells. The study measured age-related changes in TCR beta repertoire diversity using deep sequencing normalized with unique cDNA molecular identifiers. Donors were grouped into four age groups: young (average roughly 17 years), middle-aged (39), aged (approximately 67) and long-lived (approximately 78). To avoid experimental bias, donors of different ages were distributed randomly across sequencing lanes. The study analyzed two additional independent replicas of 1 million unique cDNA reads from the same blood draw for two donors, one aged 18 to 30 and one aged 80 or older.

Systemically healthy Caucasian individuals from Russia, roughly 40 in total and aged about 6 to 95 years, were included as donors. Each donor gave ten milliliters of peripheral blood, drawn into EDTA-treated Vacutainer tubes. Ficoll-Paque density-gradient centrifugation was used to isolate PBMCs, with at least 6 million per sample. Trizol reagent was used to extract total RNA from the PBMCs, yielding at least 5.5 micrograms per sample. For every donor, an aliquot of PBMCs went through flow cytometry to measure the percentages of naive CD45RAhigh/CD27high T cells. Notes on this clonotype: There is no known antigen for this receptor. Per-base qualities were not stored, and no clone one base away is much larger.

Results the study describes overall, beyond this receptor: Estimates of total diversity based on one million sequenced T cells were considered lower bounds and underestimates. Observed TCR beta diversity per million T cells fell roughly linearly with age, and a significant reduction was already apparent by age around 40. There was a strong correlation between observed TCR beta diversity and the percentage of naive T cells measured by flow cytometry. Because donor CMV infection status was unknown, age-related changes in expanded clonotypes were potentially confounded. Compared with the aged group, more naive CD4+ T cells, fewer expanded clones and increased TCR diversity were shown by the long-lived group, suggesting age selection. Because profiling used bulk unsorted PBMCs, naive and antigen-experienced compartments could not be compared conclusively.

Receptor amplification or capture employed 5' RACE. The instrument was an Illumina HiSeq 2500. The second PCR ran for about 6 to 11 cycles and used a J-beta primer mix along with a sample-barcoded 5' primer. A template-switch 5' adaptor carrying 12 random nucleotides introduced a unique molecular identifier onto each TCR beta cDNA molecule. At least 3 million CDR3-containing paired-end reads were obtained from each sample. First-strand cDNA was synthesized from all RNA with the Mint cDNA synthesis kit, primed by a TRBC-specific oligonucleotide. After uracil-DNA glycosylase treatment, a first 18-cycle PCR used universal primers M1SS and BC2_uni_R on all cDNA. Concerning the study's data processing: Normalization of each sample was performed by random selection of 1 million high-quality reads, each carrying a distinct molecular identifier. Reads with shared molecular identifiers were discarded instead of being binned into consensus sequences. MiTCR, set to a Q25 quality threshold and the strictest error-elimination algorithm, was used for CDR3 identification, clonotype clustering and error correction. A nonparametric unseen species model with Euler transformation was used to estimate lower-bound total TCR beta diversity. In TCRdb, the public reads were trimmed at Q25 with fastp and aligned with MiXCR, with productive beta chains retained. Entries are consolidated by CDR3 protein sequence, retaining the most common genes and DNA. The V and J calls reflect TCRdb's pipeline rather than the authors' work. The table for this sample lists over 1,300,000 distinct CDR3 sequences; 45% to 70% of them were counted only once. The ten biggest clones cover 6.5% to 8.5% of the sample.

CDR1 and CDR2 are drawn from the germline V gene (reference sequence): LNHNV, YYDKDF. The junction shows trimming of 2 bases on V and 3 bases on J, plus 13 bases between the germline ends. Taken from cysteine to phenylalanine, the CDR3 has 15 residues. Only CDR3 DNA remains: 45 bases, in frame from the first base. The sequenced sample was blood. Recombination connected TRBV15 to TRBJ2-5; the D region possibly corresponds to TRBD1 (6 bases align). The sequence was obtained from a man aged 18 to 29 in good health. The DNA reads TGTGCCACCAGCAGAACCCGGACAGCGGAAGAGACCCAGTACTTC. Its product reads: CATSRTRTAEETQYF.